The rows below give T cell receptor beta chains drawn from one sample of a study of T cells in Graves' hyperthyroidism and ophthalmopathy. TCRdb used MiXCR to reprocess the multiplex PCR reads, holding one entry per CDR3 protein. This sample has about 99,000 distinct CDR3 sequences, with about 50% found just once. Material: blood. The receptor set was obtained from a man aged 35-49 years with Graves' hyperthyroidism. Both conserved end residues are part of each CDR3. D genes are given only for firm matches. Clone size, where shown, is once, few, many, or a class for clones that have expanded.

D gene,V gene,J gene,clone size,CDR3 DNA,CDR3 protein
NA,TRBV29-1,TRBJ2-3,many,TGCAGCGTTGGAAGAGGGAGAGGCACAGATACGCAGTATTTT,CSVGRGRGTDTQYF
TRBD1,TRBV2,TRBJ2-2,NA,TGTGCCAGCATGACAGGGACGCTTGTTGGGCCCGGGGAGCTGTTTTTT,CASMTGTLVGPGELFF
TRBD1,TRBV4-1,TRBJ1-1,few,TGCGCCAGCAGCCAAGGGCCCGACAGGGGAGGCACTGAAGCTTTCTTT,CASSQGPDRGGTEAFF
TRBD1,TRBV12-3/TRBV12-4,TRBJ2-1,NA,TGTGCCAGCAGTTTGAGACAGGGGAATTACAATGAGCGGTTCTTC,CASSLRQGNYNERFF
NA,TRBV12-3/TRBV12-4,TRBJ2-7,many,TGTGCCAGCACCAAACGGGGTAGCGAGCAGTACTTC,CASTKRGSEQYF
TRBD1,TRBV20-1,TRBJ2-7,many,TGCAGTGCGGACAGGGGGGGGACCTACGAGCAGTACTTC,CSADRGGTYEQYF
TRBD1,TRBV6-5,TRBJ2-2,many,TGTGCCAGCAAGAGGACAGGGGACACCGGGGAGCTGTTTTTT,CASKRTGDTGELFF
TRBD1,TRBV7-9,TRBJ1-2,many,TGTGCCAGCAGCTTGGGACAGGTCTATGGCTACACCTTC,CASSLGQVYGYTF
NA,TRBV12-3/TRBV12-4,TRBJ1-6,many,TGTGCCAGCAGTTTAACTGCTTATAATTCACCCCTCCACTTT,CASSLTAYNSPLHF
TRBD1,TRBV10-3,TRBJ1-6,NA,TGTGCCATCAGTGAGTCTTGCGGGACAGATAATTCACCCCTCCACTTT,CAISESCGTDNSPLHF
TRBD1,TRBV30,TRBJ2-3,NA,TGTGCCTGGAGTGGGACTCAGGGGGTTGTAGGTACGCAGTATTTT,CAWSGTQGVVGTQYF
NA,TRBV18,TRBJ1-4,few,TGTGCCAGCTCAGAGACGAGTAATGAAAAACTGTTTTTT,CASSETSNEKLFF
TRBD1,TRBV4-3,TRBJ2-6,many,TGCGCCAGCAGCCAAGGGGACAGGGGTTCTGGGGCCAACGTCCTGACTTTC,CASSQGDRGSGANVLTF
NA,TRBV7-3,TRBJ1-1,NA,TGTACCAGCAGCTTAAGCGTGGCAGGGAAGAACACTGAGGCTTTCTTT,CTSSLSVAGKNTEAFF
NA,TRBV7-9,TRBJ1-4,many,TGTGCCAGCAGCTCCCCTTACCGGGGCTATAATGAAAAACTGTTTTTT,CASSSPYRGYNEKLFF
NA,TRBV10-1,TRBJ1-5,many,TGCGCCAGCTTCGGGGATAGCAATCAGCCCCAGCATTTT,CASFGDSNQPQHF
NA,TRBV4-1,TRBJ1-5,many,TGCGCCAGCAGCCAAGATCGGGCAGCGCCCCAGCATTTT,CASSQDRAAPQHF
NA,TRBV29-1,TRBJ1-5,NA,TGCAGCGTTGAAGTAGCGGGGACTCTTTATAGCAATCAGCCCCAGCATTTT,CSVEVAGTLYSNQPQHF
TRBD1,TRBV6-2/TRBV6-3,TRBJ1-5,NA,TGTGCCAGCAGTTACCCCCGACAGGGCTTAAATCAGCCCCAGCATTTT,CASSYPRQGLNQPQHF
TRBD1,TRBV7-2,TRBJ2-6,once,TGTGCCAGCAGCCGGGACAGCTCTGGGGCCAACGTCCTGACTTTC,CASSRDSSGANVLTF
TRBD1,TRBV19,TRBJ2-5,NA,TGTGCCAGCCGGGACAGGGAGGTCGAGACCCAGTACTTC,CASRDREVETQYF
NA,TRBV7-2,TRBJ1-2,few,TGTGCCAGCAGCCTACCGACAGGCAACTATGGCTACACCTTC,CASSLPTGNYGYTF
TRBD1,TRBV12-3/TRBV12-4,TRBJ1-2,many,TGTGCCAGCAGTTCACAGGGGGCGGACTATGGCTACACCTTC,CASSSQGADYGYTF
TRBD1,TRBV15,TRBJ2-7,NA,TGTGCCACCAGCAGATCGGGACAGGGGGTCGAGCAGTACTTC,CATSRSGQGVEQYF
NA,TRBV20-1,TRBJ1-5,many,TGCAGTGCTGAGACCCGGGCAGGGAATCAGCCCCAGCATTTT,CSAETRAGNQPQHF
TRBD2,TRBV7-3,TRBJ2-6,many,TGTGCCAGCAGCTTAGGGGGAGGGACTGGGGCCAACGTCCTGACTTTC,CASSLGGGTGANVLTF
TRBD1,TRBV7-9,TRBJ2-5,many,TGTGCCAGCAGCCTAAGGGACAGGGAGAGTGAGACCCAGTACTTC,CASSLRDRESETQYF
NA,TRBV19,TRBJ1-5,many,TGTGCCAGTAGTATATGGAGCAATCAGCCCCAGCATTTT,CASSIWSNQPQHF
NA,TRBV7-7,TRBJ1-1,NA,TGTGCTAGCAGCGCCTGGGAGAACACGGGAGCTTTCTTT,CASSAWENTGAFF
TRBD1,TRBV7-9,TRBJ2-7,many,TGTGCCAGCAGCACAGGGAGGGACAGGGACTCCGAGCAGTACTTC,CASSTGRDRDSEQYF
NA,TRBV27,TRBJ1-5,NA,TGTGCCAGCAGTCTAACAACGAATCAGCCCCAGCATTTT,CASSLTTNQPQHF
TRBD2,TRBV7-6,TRBJ2-1,NA,TGTGCCAGCAGCTTAGGCCTAGCGGCGAGCGAGCAGTTCTTC,CASSLGLAASEQFF
TRBD2,TRBV7-9,TRBJ2-7,many,TGTGCCAGCAGCTCCGGACTAGCGGGAGGTCCCTACGAGCAGTACTTC,CASSSGLAGGPYEQYF
TRBD1,TRBV6-6,TRBJ1-2,many,TGTGCCAGCAGTTACCCGGGGACAGACTATGGCTACACCTTC,CASSYPGTDYGYTF
NA,TRBV2,TRBJ2-7,NA,TGTGCCAGCAGTGAAGCAAGGGGACTTCGCGGGTGGAACTCCTACGAGCAGTACTTC,CASSEARGLRGWNSYEQYF
TRBD2,TRBV20-1,TRBJ2-2,NA,TGCAGTGCTAGAGGCGGGGGGTCGAACCCCGGGGAGCTGTTTTTT,CSARGGGSNPGELFF
TRBD2,TRBV28,TRBJ2-7,few,TGTGCCAGCAGCTCCTGGTCCTCCGGGACTAGAGAAGACGAGCAGTACTTC,CASSSWSSGTREDEQYF
NA,TRBV11-2,TRBJ2-1,many,TGTGCCAGCAGCCCCCCCGGGGACAATGAGCAGTTCTTC,CASSPPGDNEQFF
NA,TRBV5-1,TRBJ1-1,NA,TGCGCCAGCAGGTTGATTTTGGGCGGCAACACTGAAGCTTTCTTT,CASRLILGGNTEAFF
NA,TRBV6-1,TRBJ2-5,many,TGTGCCAGCAGTGAATGGGACTTACAAGAGACCCAGTACTTC,CASSEWDLQETQYF
TRBD1,TRBV28,TRBJ2-7,many,TGTGCCAGCAGTGGACCGGGACAGGGGTACAACGAGCAGTACTTC,CASSGPGQGYNEQYF
NA,TRBV7-2,TRBJ1-6,many,TGTGCCAGCAGCCAAGCGGGTTCCCTCCACTTT,CASSQAGSLHF
NA,TRBV25-1,TRBJ1-6,many,TGTGCCAGCAGTGCCTATAATTCACCCCTCCACTTT,CASSAYNSPLHF
NA,TRBV15,TRBJ1-6,many,TGTGCCACCAGCAGGGCCCCCCAGGGACGTAATTCACCCCTCCACTTT,CATSRAPQGRNSPLHF
TRBD2,TRBV9,TRBJ2-5,NA,TGTGCCAGCAGCTCACCAGTCCTAGCGGGGGGGCCGGGGACCCAGTACTTC,CASSSPVLAGGPGTQYF
TRBD2,TRBV10-2,TRBJ2-7,NA,TGCGCCAGCAGTGAGTCGCTGGGGAGGGACGAGCAGTACTTC,CASSESLGRDEQYF
NA,TRBV2,TRBJ2-3,NA,TGTGCCAGCAGCGCCGACAGTGGGAGCACTGATACGCAGTATTTT,CASSADSGSTDTQYF
TRBD2,TRBV30,TRBJ2-1,NA,TGTGCCTGGAGGGCCCGACTAGCGGCGTTTATCAATGAGCAGTTCTTC,CAWRARLAAFINEQFF
NA,TRBV12-3/TRBV12-4,TRBJ1-1,many,TGTGCCAGCAGTTTAAGCACAGTGAACACTGAAGCTTTCTTT,CASSLSTVNTEAFF
TRBD1,TRBV24-1,TRBJ1-6,once,TGTGCCACCAGTGATTTCGGACAGGGAAGATCCTATAATTCACCCCTCCACTTT,CATSDFGQGRSYNSPLHF
TRBD1,TRBV20-1,TRBJ2-7,many,TGCAGTGCCCGGACAGGCAATTCCTACGAGCAGTACTTC,CSARTGNSYEQYF
NA,TRBV5-6,TRBJ2-7,NA,TGTGCCTTGAGCCGCGGGACAGCGGGGTACTACGAGCAGTACTTC,CALSRGTAGYYEQYF
NA,TRBV20-1,TRBJ2-1,many,TGCAGTGCTCATGGATTCCTTACCTACAATGAGCAGTTCTTC,CSAHGFLTYNEQFF
NA,TRBV11-1,TRBJ2-5,NA,TGTGCCAGCAGCCATCGACCCCCTGGGGAGACCCAGTACTTC,CASSHRPPGETQYF
TRBD1,TRBV7-6,TRBJ2-7,NA,TGTGCCAGCAGCTACGGGACAGGGAAGTGGGAGCAGTACTTC,CASSYGTGKWEQYF
TRBD2,TRBV4-3,TRBJ2-3,few,TGTGCCAGCAGCCAAGATGGGCTAGCGGGAGAAGGCACAGATACGCAGTATTTT,CASSQDGLAGEGTDTQYF